This T cell receptor (beta chain) is drawn from a study of human CD8 memory T cell subsets. Study conclusions and caveats: Precursor exhausted T cells shared very few clonotypes with stem-like memory T cells.

Total CD8+ T cells were enriched by a separation that was negative and magnetic. Scientists made TCR beta libraries using UMI-labeled 5' RACE. TCRdb reprocessed the 5' RACE reads, keeping one entry per CDR3 protein, no DNA. Recorded for this sample: approximately 5,000 distinct CDR3 sequences. Of note for this clonotype: The antigen remains undetermined.

CDR3 length: 13 residues. Germline V gene sequence: CDR1 KGHSY, CDR2 FQNENV. The V gene is TRBV16, the J gene TRBJ2-7. What was sequenced was CD8+ effector memory T cells (TEM) sorted from PBMCs. Subset reported: effector memory CD8 T cells, CCR7- CD45RO+ CD95+. This clonotype was obtained from a human donor in good health. CDR3: CASSPTYSYEQYF.